This T cell receptor (beta chain) was observed in a study of T cells expressing NK-cell markers. Study summary: Sequenced donors, eight in total, included seven who were HCMV-seropositive and one who was seronegative.

A note on this clonotype: Its target is unknown.

TCRdb re-called the 5' RACE reads and catalogs CDR3 proteins one per entry, DNA excluded. The sample's table shows roughly 420,000 distinct CDR3 sequences. Study-level points and caveats: Among CD8+ T cells from five or six donors, dominant NKG2C+ clonotypes accounted for roughly 1.0-7.0%. Where a handful of donors were concerned, these clonotypes also led the CD3+CD56-NKG2C+ fraction.

Germline V gene sequence: CDR1 MNHEY, CDR2 SMNVEV (reference sequence). CDR3 length: 16 amino acids. Sequenced sample: blood T cells: a sorted CD56 or NKG2C T cell subset, CD4+ or CD8+ T cells, or bulk PBMC T cells (not recorded which). This chain connects TRBV27 to TRBJ2-1; the TCRdb D gene call, TRBD2, has no DNA to confirm it. The sequence was collected from a woman aged 18-70 years in good health. CDR3: CASSLWSGLVPNEQFF.